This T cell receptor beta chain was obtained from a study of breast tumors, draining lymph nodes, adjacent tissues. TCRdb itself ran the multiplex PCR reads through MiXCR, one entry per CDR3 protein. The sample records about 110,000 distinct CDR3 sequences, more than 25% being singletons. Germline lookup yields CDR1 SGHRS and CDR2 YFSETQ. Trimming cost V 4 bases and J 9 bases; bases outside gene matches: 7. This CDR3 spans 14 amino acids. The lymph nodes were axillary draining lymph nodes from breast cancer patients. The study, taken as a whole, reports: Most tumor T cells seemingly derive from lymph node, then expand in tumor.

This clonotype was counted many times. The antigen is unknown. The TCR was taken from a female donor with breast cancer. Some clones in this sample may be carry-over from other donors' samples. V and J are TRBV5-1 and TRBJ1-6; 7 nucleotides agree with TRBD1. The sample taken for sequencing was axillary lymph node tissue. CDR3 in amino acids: CASSPRGESSPLHF. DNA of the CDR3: TGCGCCAGCAGCCCCAGGGGGGAAAGTTCACCCCTCCACTTT.